One and the same sample provided the 13 T cell receptor beta chains below, sequenced in a study of monozygotic twins with inflammatory bowel disease. Using the 5' RACE reads, TCRdb records one entry per CDR3 protein without DNA. The listing records approximately 160,000 distinct CDR3 sequences. Sequencing was performed on blood. Receptors were obtained from a human donor with ulcerative colitis or Crohn's disease, or a healthy co-twin of an affected twin (not recorded which).

V usage is TRBV4-1 and J usage is TRBJ2-5; TCRdb calls TRBD1, which cannot be checked without DNA. The CDR3 extends over 14 amino acids. Germline V CDR1 and CDR2: MGHRA, YSYEKL. The CDR3: CASSQDLGGQTQYF.

This rearrangement joins TRBV2 to TRBJ2-7. In germline, CDR1 is SNHLY, CDR2 FYNNEI. CDR3 length: 14 amino acids. The CDR3: CASSSDRGSYEQYF.

The chain recombines TRBV3-1 with TRBJ1-2; with no DNA, the TCRdb D assignment of TRBD1 cannot be verified. Germline V gene sequence: CDR1 LGHDT, CDR2 YNNKEL (reference sequence). This CDR3 is built from 16 residues. CDR3 sequence reads: CASSQVIRDSNYGYTF. The complete variable domain, with remaining parts taken from reference TRBV3-1 and TRBJ1-2, reads DTAVSQTPKYLVTQMGNDKSIKCEQNLGHDTMYWYKQDSKKFLKIMFSYNNKELIINETVPNRFSPKSPDKAHLNLHINSLELGDSAVYFCASSQVIRDSNYGYTFGSGTRLTVV.

The rearrangement links TRBV7-9 to TRBJ2-7; absent DNA, TCRdb's TRBD2 call cannot be checked. The germline V gene encodes CDR1 SEHNR and CDR2 FQNEAQ (reference sequence). The CDR3 contains 16 residues. The CDR3 sequence: CASSLPLGPNVYEQYF.

The chain joins TRBV28 to TRBJ1-5. The CDR3 has 16 residues. Germline CDR1 is MDHEN and CDR2 is SYDVKM. The CDR3 reads CASSPPNINSNQPQHF.

CDR3 in amino acids: CASSDGGSPLHF. J is TRBJ1-6 and V is TRBV2; TCRdb reports TRBD1, a call that lacks DNA to check it against. Germline values: CDR1 SNHLY, CDR2 FYNNEI. This CDR3 is 12 amino acids long. The variable domain in full, completed from reference TRBV2 and TRBJ1-6, reads EPEVTQTPSHQVTQMGQEVILRCVPISNHLYFYWYRQILGQKVEFLVSFYNNEISEKSEIFDDQFSVERPDGSNFTLKIRSTKLEDSAMYFCASSDGGSPLHFGNGTRLTVT.

This chain links TRBV6-1 with TRBJ2-1; TCRdb's D call, TRBD2, is unchecked because there is no DNA. CDR1 and CDR2 (germline): MNHNS, SASEGT. This CDR3 has 15 amino acids. The CDR3 spells CASSGRGLVYNEQFF.

This chain uses TRBV29-1 with TRBJ2-7. The CDR3 is 14 residues long. Per the germline V gene, CDR1 is SQVTM and CDR2 is ANQGSEA. CDR3 sequence reads: CSVGPRSNSYEQYF.

The rearrangement links TRBV7-9 to TRBJ2-1. This CDR3 has 13 residues. Germline CDR1 SEHNR, CDR2 FQNEAQ (reference sequence). CDR3 in amino acids: CASSPQPYNEQFF. Variable domain in full (rest from reference TRBV7-9 and TRBJ2-1): DTGVSQNPRHKITKRGQNVTFRCDPISEHNRLYWYRQTLGQGPEFLTYFQNEAQLEKSRLLSDRFSAERPKGSFSTLEIQRTEQGDSAMYLCASSPQPYNEQFFGPGTRLTVL.

This chain uses TRBV7-2 with TRBJ1-1; TCRdb outputs TRBD1, but without DNA this stays unchecked. Looked up from germline, CDR1 is SGHTA and CDR2 is FQGNSA. The CDR3 covers 19 residues. CDR3 protein: CASSLARGQGRGKNTEAFF. The full variable domain, its missing parts supplied by reference TRBV7-2 and TRBJ1-1, is GAGVSQSPSNKVTEKGKDVELRCDPISGHTALYWYRQSLGQGLEFLIYFQGNSAPDKSGLPSDRFSAERTGGSVSTLTIQRTQQEDSAVYLCASSLARGQGRGKNTEAFFGQGTRLTVV.

The chain combines TRBV6-5 with TRBJ1-2. CDR1 and CDR2 from the germline V gene are MNHEY and SVGAGI. The CDR3 runs 14 residues. The CDR3 is CASSYSTGNYGYTF.

The V and J genes are TRBV18 and TRBJ1-1; no DNA is available, so the TRBD1 call from TCRdb remains unchecked. The CDR3 contains 16 residues. The germline V gene encodes CDR1 KGHSH and CDR2 LQKENI. The chain's CDR3 is CASSPWQGRMNTEAFF.

The V call is TRBV10-3, the J call TRBJ2-5. Per germline, CDR1 ENHRY and CDR2 SYGVKD. This CDR3 region has 13 residues. This CDR3 reads CAISDGDFETQYF.